This TCR beta chain was obtained from a study of shared clonotypes between healthy human individuals. Overall study results and limits: Clonotypes not shared had lower generation probabilities than those common to all four donors.

Trimming shortened V by 3 bases and J by 2 bases, and 10 bases separated the two germline ends. This CDR3 is 14 amino acids long. Germline lookup yields CDR1 SGHDN and CDR2 FVKESK. TCRdb's table, derived via immunoSEQ multiplex PCR, lists solely in-frame clones and lacks some. The sample has around 2.1 million clones; approximately 96% are singletons. Turning to this clone: Antigen unknown.

The sequence came from a man younger than 30 in good health. Sequencing was done on a sample of naive CD4+ T cells sorted from blood. Stated subset: CD45RA+ positively selected. The chain links TRBV14 to TRBJ1-2; unclear D gene. CDR3 coding DNA: TGTGCCAGCAGCCAGGATCAGAAGAACTATGGCTACACCTTC. Its protein product is CASSQDQKNYGYTF.